This T cell receptor beta chain was profiled in a study of post-analysis software for immune sequencing data. Study in general: Included courses were relapsing-remitting and secondary progressive multiple sclerosis; progressive-relapsing multiple sclerosis was also included. The study, taken as a whole, reports: Patients used four to six TRBV segments, including TRBV5-6, TRBV5-1 and TRBV20-1, more often than controls. By F measure, strong co-clustering occurred among samples prepared in the same batch. When compared against controls, multiple sclerosis patients showed significantly lower normalized Chao1 diversity.

Presence of unique molecular identifiers characterized the TCR beta cDNA libraries. Input populations of 1 to 10 million T cells gave rise to around 480,000 cDNA molecules. TCRdb passed the PCR reads through MiXCR, listing each CDR3 protein once. The top ten clones hold 4% to 5.5% of a sample with about 810,000 distinct CDR3 sequences, around 53% of them seen once. CDR3 length: 16 amino acids. Trimming at V came to 0 bases and at J to 1 base, leaving 5 bases not matched to a gene. Germline V gene sequence: CDR1 SGHRS, CDR2 YFSETQ. A word on this clonotype: Its antigen is undetermined.

The V and J genes are TRBV5-1 and TRBJ2-7, with 9 positions matching TRBD1. The source is a girl aged 10 to 17 with multiple sclerosis. The sample taken for sequencing was blood. The CDR3 reads CASSLAPTGGSYEQYF. CDR3 in DNA: TGCGCCAGCAGCTTGGCCCCGACAGGGGGTTCCTACGAGCAGTACTTC.